What follows are 29 T cell receptor beta chains derived from one specimen sequenced in a study of T cell clonotyping in hematopoietic cell transplantation. TCRdb's table, derived via immunoSEQ multiplex PCR, lists solely in-frame clones and lacks some. The table has about 36,000 clones, approximately 89% seen once. What was sequenced was peripheral blood mononuclear cells. All receptors derive from a woman aged 40 to 49 in good health. Some clones in this sample may be carry-over from other donors' samples.

The rearrangement joins TRBV29-1 to TRBJ1-5; D is perhaps TRBD1 (6 bases). Germline-derived CDR1 and CDR2 are SQVTM and ANQGSEA. V was cut by 5 bases and J by 5 bases, with 13 bases left in between. The CDR3 totals 13 residues. The CDR3 reads CSVLAEGDQPQHF. Here the CDR3 DNA reads TGCAGCGTTCTGGCAGAGGGGGATCAGCCCCAGCATTTT.

The V and J genes are TRBV19 and TRBJ1-5; D might be TRBD1 (5 bases). Germline V CDR1 and CDR2: LNHDA, SQIVND (reference sequence). The ends were cut back, 0 bases at V and 2 bases at J, with 8 bases in the middle. CDR3 length equals 15 residues. CDR3 in amino acids: CASSIDGDRNQPQHF. The DNA of the CDR3 is TGTGCCAGTAGTATAGATGGGGACCGCAATCAGCCCCAGCATTTT. The entire variable domain, with the rest obtained from reference TRBV19 and TRBJ1-5, is as follows: DGGITQSPKYLFRKEGQNVTLSCEQNLNHDAMYWYRQDPGQGLRLIYYSQIVNDFQKGDIAEGYSVSREKKESFPLTVTSAQKNPTAFYLCASSIDGDRNQPQHFGDGTRLSIL.

The chain is built from TRBV28 and TRBJ1-2; D is perhaps TRBD1 (6 bases). The CDR3 spans 14 residues. V was cut by 4 bases and J by 2 bases, with 11 bases left in between. Germline V lookup: CDR1 MDHEN, CDR2 SYDVKM. The CDR3 bases are TGTGCCAGCAGTTCTAATACAGGGAACTATGGCTACACCTTC. Its protein is CASSSNTGNYGYTF.

The V and J genes are TRBV5-1 and TRBJ1-1; D is ambiguous. The CDR3 runs to 14 residues. The V end lost 2 bases, the J end lost 0 bases, and 8 bases lay between the germline ends. Germline values: CDR1 SGHRS, CDR2 YFSETQ. CDR3 sequence: CASSFTYMNTEAFF. The CDR3 DNA reads TGCGCCAGCAGCTTTACCTATATGAACACTGAAGCTTTCTTT.

The chain employs TRBV7-2 and TRBJ1-1; 7 positions match TRBD1. V shed 7 bases and J 0 bases; nucleotides not matched to a gene: 8. CDR1 and CDR2 (germline): SGHTA, FQGNSA. The CDR3 loop spans 15 amino acids. The CDR3 DNA follows: TGTGCCAGCACCCTAGGGGGCGGATTGAACACTGAAGCTTTCTTT. Its translation is CASTLGGGLNTEAFF. Together with reference TRBV7-2 and TRBJ1-1, the CDR3 gives the full variable domain: GAGVSQSPSNKVTEKGKDVELRCDPISGHTALYWYRQSLGQGLEFLIYFQGNSAPDKSGLPSDRFSAERTGGSVSTLTIQRTQQEDSAVYLCASTLGGGLNTEAFFGQGTRLTVV.

The chain carries TRBV11-3 and TRBJ1-1; D is unresolved. This CDR3 is 13 amino acids long. CDR1 and CDR2 from the germline V gene are SGHNT and YENEEA. Between the trimmed V and J ends, which lost 2 bases and 5 bases, there was a span of 9 bases. CDR3 in DNA: TGTGCCAGCAGCTTAAATAAGTGGACTGAAGCTTTCTTT. Translated: CASSLNKWTEAFF.

This rearrangement joins TRBV11-2 to TRBJ1-1, with 8 nucleotides matching TRBD1. Losses at the gene ends were 5 bases for V and 3 bases for J; bases not matched to a gene: 5. The CDR3 is 14 residues long. The germline V gene encodes CDR1 SGHAT and CDR2 FQNNGV. CDR3 sequence reads: CASSPSTGDTEAFF. The CDR3 bases are TGTGCCAGCAGCCCATCGACAGGGGACACTGAAGCTTTCTTT. The variable domain in full, completed from reference TRBV11-2 and TRBJ1-1, reads EAGVAQSPRYKIIEKRQSVAFWCNPISGHATLYWYQQILGQGPKLLIQFQNNGVVDDSQLPKDRFSAERLKGVDSTLKIQPAKLEDSAVYLCASSPSTGDTEAFFGQGTRLTVV.

The chain couples TRBV28 to TRBJ2-5; 16 nucleotides align to TRBD2. The CDR3 is 17 residues long. Trimming cost V 3 bases and J 4 bases; bases outside gene matches: 5. The germline gives CDR1 MDHEN, CDR2 SYDVKM. CDR3 coding DNA: TGTGCCAGCAGTTTGGGACTAGCGGGAGGGGTAGGAGAGACCCAGTACTTC. Its translation: CASSLGLAGGVGETQYF. The full variable domain, its missing parts supplied by reference TRBV28 and TRBJ2-5, is DVKVTQSSRYLVKRTGEKVFLECVQDMDHENMFWYRQDPGLGLRLIYFSYDVKMKEKGDIPEGYSVSREKKERFSLILESASTNQTSMYLCASSLGLAGGVGETQYFGPGTRLLVL.

The chain has TRBV29-1 and TRBJ2-5, with 10 bases identical to TRBD1. J gave up 3 bases and V 6 bases, and 4 bases lay outside the gene matches. This CDR3 has 13 amino acids. Germline CDR1 is SQVTM and CDR2 is ANQGSEA. The CDR3 spells CSVVGTGEETQYF. In nucleotides, the CDR3 is TGCAGCGTCGTGGGGACAGGGGAAGAGACCCAGTACTTC.

V usage is TRBV28 and J usage is TRBJ2-5; no clear D. This CDR3 has 13 residues. Trimming left V 6 bases short and J 2 bases short, with 10 bases between. From germline, CDR1 is MDHEN and CDR2 SYDVKM. CDR3 loop: CASRSAFQETQYF. The DNA of the CDR3 is TGTGCCAGCAGGTCCGCCTTTCAAGAGACCCAGTACTTC.

The chain has TRBV2 and TRBJ2-7, with D possibly TRBD1 on 5 matching bases. The V end lost 3 bases, the J end lost 1 base, and 10 bases lay between the germline ends. Germline V gene data show CDR1 as SNHLY and CDR2 as FYNNEI. The CDR3 has 14 amino acids. CDR3 in DNA: TGTGCCAGCAGTGACTACAGGTTTTCCTACGAGCAGTACTTC. It is translated as CASSDYRFSYEQYF.

The chain carries TRBV28 and TRBJ1-4; perhaps TRBD1 as D (5 bases). The V end was cut by 4 bases, the J end by 4 bases, with 10 bases between. The CDR3 spans 14 residues. The germline V gene encodes CDR1 MDHEN and CDR2 SYDVKM. CDR3 sequence reads: CASSSPGDNEKLFF. CDR3 nucleotide sequence: TGTGCCAGCAGTTCCCCGGGGGATAATGAAAAACTGTTTTTT.

CDR3 nucleotide sequence: TGTGCCTGGAATGGAGGGGACGGACAGCCCCAGCATTTT. Translation gives CAWNGGDGQPQHF. The chain uses TRBV30 and TRBJ1-5; a possible D gene is TRBD1 (5 bases). Trimming cost V 4 bases and J 7 bases, with 14 bases left between them. This CDR3 spans 13 amino acids. Germline-derived CDR1 and CDR2 are GTSNPN and SVGIG (reference sequence).

V and J are TRBV29-1 and TRBJ2-1; 9 bases match TRBD1. V lost 6 bases, J lost 4 bases, and 4 bases stayed unmatched. Germline V lookup: CDR1 SQVTM, CDR2 ANQGSEA. CDR3 length: 13 amino acids. The CDR3 here is CSVRTGEYNEQFF. The DNA of the CDR3 is TGCAGCGTCAGGACAGGGGAATACAATGAGCAGTTCTTC.

The chain couples TRBV6-5 to TRBJ2-1; no definite D call. V was cut by 6 bases and J by 12 bases, with 21 bases left in between. The CDR3 spans 14 residues. In germline, CDR1 is MNHEY, CDR2 SVGAGI. CDR3 coding DNA: TGTGCCAGCAGGGTTCTTCGTTTTTCCGGCGCGCAGTTCTTC. Translating gives CASRVLRFSGAQFF.

The rearrangement links TRBV4-2 to TRBJ1-1; TRBD1 might be the D (6 bases). CDR1 and CDR2 from the germline V gene are LGHNA and YNFKEQ. This CDR3 contains 16 residues. V lost 3 bases and J lost 1, with 15 bases in between. The CDR3 region is CASSHPLGGANTEAFF. DNA of the CDR3: TGTGCCAGCAGCCATCCCTTGGGGGGGGCGAACACTGAAGCTTTCTTT.

This chain uses TRBV7-2 with TRBJ2-7; D remains unclear. The CDR3 extends over 14 amino acids. Trimming pared 5 bases from V and 5 bases from J, leaving 16 bases between. Germline CDR1 reads SGHTA; CDR2 reads FQGNSA. CDR3 amino acids: CASSANIVLDEQYF. As DNA, the CDR3 is TGTGCCAGCAGCGCTAATATAGTCCTAGACGAGCAGTACTTC.

This clone occurred once. The chain couples TRBV5-1 to TRBJ2-7; D is perhaps TRBD2 (6 bases). Between the trimmed V and J ends, which lost 7 bases and 0 bases, there was a span of 8 bases. Germline CDR1 is SGHRS and CDR2 is YFSETQ. The CDR3 loop spans 12 amino acids. CDR3 sequence (DNA): TGCGCCAGCTGGCGGGACTCCTACGAGCAGTACTTC. Amino acid sequence: CASWRDSYEQYF.

This clone was recorded once. The rearrangement links TRBV19 to TRBJ1-1; perhaps TRBD1 as D (5 bases). V was clipped by 0 bases and J by 8 bases, with 19 bases between them. The germline CDR1 and CDR2 sequences are LNHDA and SQIVND (reference sequence). The CDR3 consists of 16 residues. The CDR3 DNA reads TGTGCCAGTAGTATAGATCGGAGCGGGACGGTAGTAGAAGCTTTCTTT. Protein: CASSIDRSGTVVEAFF.

V is TRBV10-3 and J is TRBJ2-1; TRBD1 or TRBD2 may be the D gene (5 bases each). Germline CDR1 reads ENHRY; CDR2 reads SYGVKD. The CDR3 is 11 amino acids. V dropped 6 bases and J dropped 8 bases, with 8 bases sitting between them. The CDR3 is CAISQGDEQFF. The CDR3, as DNA: TGTGCCATCAGCCAGGGAGATGAGCAGTTCTTC.

The V and J genes are TRBV19 and TRBJ2-7; the D gene could be TRBD1 or TRBD2 (7 bases each). V was trimmed by 5 bases and J by 6 bases, leaving 20 bases between them. The CDR3 has 15 residues. Germline V lookup: CDR1 LNHDA, CDR2 SQIVND (reference sequence). The CDR3 protein is CASSPLDREGSEQYF. CDR3 sequence (DNA): TGTGCCAGTAGTCCCCTCGACAGGGAGGGGTCCGAGCAGTACTTC. Complete variable domain (other parts from reference TRBV19 and TRBJ2-7): DGGITQSPKYLFRKEGQNVTLSCEQNLNHDAMYWYRQDPGQGLRLIYYSQIVNDFQKGDIAEGYSVSREKKESFPLTVTSAQKNPTAFYLCASSPLDREGSEQYFGPGTRLTVT.

This clone was recorded only once. This chain connects TRBV7-2 to TRBJ2-7, with D maybe TRBD2 (6 bases). Per the germline V gene, CDR1 is SGHTA and CDR2 is FQGNSA. Trimming left V 5 bases short and J 2 bases short, with 13 bases between. The CDR3 sequence is 14 residues long. The CDR3 nucleotides read TGTGCCAGCAGCCCCCGCGGGAAAACCTACGAGCAGTACTTC. Translating gives CASSPRGKTYEQYF. The full variable domain, its missing parts supplied by reference TRBV7-2 and TRBJ2-7, is GAGVSQSPSNKVTEKGKDVELRCDPISGHTALYWYRQSLGQGLEFLIYFQGNSAPDKSGLPSDRFSAERTGGSVSTLTIQRTQQEDSAVYLCASSPRGKTYEQYFGPGTRLTVT.

The rearrangement links TRBV28 to TRBJ1-1; TRBD1 might be the D (6 bases). The CDR3 has 15 amino acids. V was shortened by 3 bases and J by 3 bases, with 14 bases between the two germline ends. CDR1 is MDHEN, CDR2 SYDVKM, per germline. The CDR3 loop reads CASSLNRDVYTEAFF. The CDR3 nucleotides read TGTGCCAGCAGTTTGAACAGGGACGTGTACACTGAAGCTTTCTTT.

The gene calls are TRBV7-6 and TRBJ2-7; D is uncertain. In germline, CDR1 is SGHVS, CDR2 FNYEAQ. This CDR3 is 15 amino acids long. V was trimmed by 1 base and J by 5 bases, leaving 15 bases between them. Written as DNA, the CDR3 is TGTGCCAGCAGCTTAGTATGGGGTTACGTCGACGAGCAGTACTTC. Its protein product is CASSLVWGYVDEQYF. The whole variable domain, filled in from reference TRBV7-6 and TRBJ2-7, reads GAGVSQSPRYKVTKRGQDVALRCDPISGHVSLYWYRQALGQGPEFLTYFNYEAQQDKSGLPNDRFSAERPEGSISTLTIQRTEQRDSAMYRCASSLVWGYVDEQYFGPGTRLTVT.

The chain joins TRBV7-3 to TRBJ1-2; a possible D gene is TRBD1 (5 bases). The CDR3 consists of 15 residues. V was clipped by 5 bases and J by 3 bases, with 16 bases between them. Germline-derived CDR1 and CDR2 are SGHTA and FQGTGA. The CDR3 reads CASSQDPGVHYGYTF. Here the CDR3 DNA reads TGTGCCAGCAGCCAGGACCCGGGGGTGCACTATGGCTACACCTTC.

There are a few counts of this clone. The chain links TRBV6-1 to TRBJ2-4; D gene uncertain. CDR3 length: 10 residues. From germline, CDR1 is MNHNS and CDR2 SASEGT. With 3 bases removed from V and 10 bases from J, the gap between germline ends came to 4 bases. This CDR3 reads CASSEPIQYF. The CDR3 region has the DNA TGTGCCAGCAGTGAGCCGATTCAGTACTTC.

J is TRBJ2-7 and V is TRBV5-4, with 14 bases lining up with TRBD2. The closer fit of TRBJ2-5 to the DNA end suggests the J call may be wrong. The CDR3 length is 16 residues. Germline V gene sequence: CDR1 SGHNT, CDR2 YYREEE (reference sequence). CDR3 in amino acids: CASSSGTSGSGETQYF. The CDR3 region has the DNA TGTGCCAGCAGCTCAGGGACTAGCGGGAGCGGAGAGACCCAGTACTTC.

This clone was seen a single time. This chain joins TRBV9 and TRBJ2-1; D is tentatively TRBD1 or TRBD2 (5 bases each). Germline CDR1 is SGDLS and CDR2 is YYNGEE. The CDR3 length is 15 residues. Trimming took off 0 bases at V and 9 bases at J, with 16 bases between the two ends. This CDR3 is CASSVVGGEVGEQFF. In DNA form, the CDR3 reads TGTGCCAGCAGCGTAGTTGGGGGAGAGGTCGGTGAGCAGTTCTTC.

This clone was found once. The genes are TRBV29-1 and TRBJ1-2; D remains unclear. The CDR3 is made up of 15 amino acids. Germline V gene data show CDR1 as SQVTM and CDR2 as ANQGSEA. With 3 bases removed from V and 0 bases from J, the gap between germline ends came to 14 bases. The CDR3 coding sequence is TGCAGCGTTGAGCCCCACAGCGAAGCTAACTATGGCTACACCTTC. Translated, it gives CSVEPHSEANYGYTF.